This record concerns one T cell receptor beta chain sequence. Its antigen remains unidentified. No clone much larger than this one lies a single base away; base qualities are absent. The CDR3 runs 13 residues from the cysteine to the phenylalanine. Here the CDR3 DNA is all that survives: 39 bases in frame from base 1. CDR1 is given as MNHEY and CDR2 as SVGAGI, both from the germline V gene. V is shortened by 11 bases, J by 1 base, and the region joining them spans 14 bases. Libraries were made using the immunoSEQ multiplex PCR assay. Rearranged TCR beta chain sequences were amplified using the hsTCRB Kit according to the manufacturer's protocol. Sequencing of TCRB libraries was carried out on an Illumina MiSeq. The authors processed their data as follows. The proprietary platform of the kit vendor was used for demultiplexing, trimming and gene mapping. Not all clones reach the TCRdb copy of this immuneACCESS table, which keeps in-frame sequences only. Checked studies attribute under half of the gap to unresolved V genes and leave the rest unexplained. That table gives V, J and clone size, and the DNA gave D and trimming. The table for this sample lists more than 20,000 clones; roughly 92% of them were counted only once. Of the sample, approximately 8.4% falls within the top ten clones.

The time point label corresponds to: baseline, week 1 (first vaccination visit). The treatment or condition label here, explained by the study, means: pre-vaccination baseline after standard-of-care therapy. Newly diagnosed WHO grade 3 or 4 IDH1-mutant astrocytomas showing loss of nuclear ATRX were present in the donors. The samples were drawn from NOA16, a multicentre, single-arm, open-label phase I trial in Germany that tested a mutant IDH1 peptide vaccine in humans for the first time. Visit V03 blood draws served as the baseline sample for immunogenicity testing. Genomic DNA for TCRB sequencing was isolated from EDTA blood with the DNeasy Blood and Tissue Kit. These data come from a study of a mutant IDH1 vaccine in newly diagnosed glioma (dated by TCRdb to 2020 to 2023). Turning to the overall study: Of the approximately 33 patients who were treated, about 62% were male and around 40% were female, and the mean age was around 40 years. Prior to enrollment, patients had been given standard therapy consisting of radiotherapy alone, temozolomide alone, or radiochemotherapy with temozolomide, with the combination given to most patients. Peripheral blood samples were drawn at six visits, namely V03 (baseline), V05, V07, V10, V12 and V13. Longitudinal TCRB deep sequencing was performed for approximately 24 treated patients wherever samples were available for exploratory analyses. What the research found in general, with its limitations: Availability determined which PBMC samples were chosen for TCRB deep sequencing. Changes in the top peripheral T cell clonotypes picked up by TCRB sequencing did not appear to be linked to pseudoprogression. It was noted by the authors that analyses of patient blood samples could not be reproduced owing to sample limitations. Immune responses induced by the vaccine were seen in over 80% of patients across multiple MHC alleles.

This receptor was identified in a man aged 25 to 40 with glioma. Source: PBMCs, taken from a glioma patient treated with radiotherapy, temozolomide or both. The V gene is TRBV6-5 and the J gene is TRBJ1-2, and TRBD1 may be the D gene, going by 5 matching bases. The bases read TGTGCCGTCGGGGCCTCGATTAACTATGGCTACACCTTC. Its amino acids are CAVGASINYGYTF.